This TCR beta chain was recorded in a study of OX40 agonist ivuxolimab in advanced cancers. The germline CDR1 and CDR2 sequences are SNHLY and FYNNEI. The CDR3 sequence is 12 residues long. V was pared by 8 bases and J by 1 base, with 7 bases between. Measured with immunoSEQ multiplex PCR; TCRdb has only the in-frame clones, and not every one. The table lists more than 60,000 clones, roughly nine tenths of them singletons, with under 4.5% in the top ten. This sequence originates from an adult with an advanced solid tumor such as melanoma, head and neck, liver or kidney cancer. The chain carries TRBV2 and TRBJ2-3; D might be TRBD2 (6 bases). The material was CD4+ or CD8+ T cells sorted from blood, obtained in a trial of the OX40 agonist ivuxolimab. Here the CDR3 DNA reads TGTGCCAGCCGCGGGGGCACAGATACGCAGTATTTT. It specifies CASRGGTDTQYF.